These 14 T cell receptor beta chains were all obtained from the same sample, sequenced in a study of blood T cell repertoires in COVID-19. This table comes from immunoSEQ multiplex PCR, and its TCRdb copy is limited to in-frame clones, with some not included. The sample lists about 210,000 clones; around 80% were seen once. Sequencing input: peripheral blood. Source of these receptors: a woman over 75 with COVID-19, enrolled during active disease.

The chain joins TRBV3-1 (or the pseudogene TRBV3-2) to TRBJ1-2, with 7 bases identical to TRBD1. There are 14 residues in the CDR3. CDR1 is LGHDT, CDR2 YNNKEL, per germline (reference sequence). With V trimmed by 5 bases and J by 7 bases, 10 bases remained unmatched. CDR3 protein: CASSYEGAKSGYTF. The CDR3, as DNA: TGTGCCAGCAGCTATGAGGGGGCGAAGAGTGGCTACACCTTC.

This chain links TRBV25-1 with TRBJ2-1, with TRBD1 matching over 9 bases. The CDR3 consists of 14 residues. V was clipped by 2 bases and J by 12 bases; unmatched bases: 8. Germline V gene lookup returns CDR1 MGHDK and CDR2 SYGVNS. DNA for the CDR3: TGTGCCAGCAGTGAACCGGGACAGGGCTGGGGGCAGTTCTTC. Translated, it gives CASSEPGQGWGQFF. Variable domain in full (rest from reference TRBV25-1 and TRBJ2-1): EADIYQTPRYLVIGTGKKITLECSQTMGHDKMYWYQQDPGMELHLIHYSYGVNSTEKGDLSSESTVSRIRTEHFPLTLESARPSHTSQYLCASSEPGQGWGQFFGPGTRLTVL.

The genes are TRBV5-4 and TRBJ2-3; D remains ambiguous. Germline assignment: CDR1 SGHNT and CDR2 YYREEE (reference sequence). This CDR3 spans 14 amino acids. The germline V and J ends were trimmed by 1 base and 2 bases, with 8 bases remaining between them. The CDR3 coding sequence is TGTGCCAGCAGCTTGCGCAGGAACACAGATACGCAGTATTTT. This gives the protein CASSLRRNTDTQYF.

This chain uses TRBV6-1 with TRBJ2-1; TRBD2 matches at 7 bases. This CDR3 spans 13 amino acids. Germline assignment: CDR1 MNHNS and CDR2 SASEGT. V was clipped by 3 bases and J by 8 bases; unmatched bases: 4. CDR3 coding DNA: TGTGCCAGCAGTGACGGACTAGGAGATGAGCAGTTCTTC. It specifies CASSDGLGDEQFF.

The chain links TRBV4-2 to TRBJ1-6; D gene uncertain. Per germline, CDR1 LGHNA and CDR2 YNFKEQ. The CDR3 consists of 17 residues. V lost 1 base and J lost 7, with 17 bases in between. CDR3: CASSQVMGQSVNSPLHF. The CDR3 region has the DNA TGTGCCAGCAGCCAAGTCATGGGTCAGAGCGTGAATTCACCCCTCCACTTT.

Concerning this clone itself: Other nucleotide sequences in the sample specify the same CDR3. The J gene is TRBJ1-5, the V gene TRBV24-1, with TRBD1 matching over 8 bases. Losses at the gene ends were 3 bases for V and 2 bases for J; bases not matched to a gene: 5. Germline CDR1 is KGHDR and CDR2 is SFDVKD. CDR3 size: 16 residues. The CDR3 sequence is CATSDKDRGRNQPQHF. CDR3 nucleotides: TGTGCCACCAGTGATAAAGACAGGGGCCGCAATCAGCCCCAGCATTTT.

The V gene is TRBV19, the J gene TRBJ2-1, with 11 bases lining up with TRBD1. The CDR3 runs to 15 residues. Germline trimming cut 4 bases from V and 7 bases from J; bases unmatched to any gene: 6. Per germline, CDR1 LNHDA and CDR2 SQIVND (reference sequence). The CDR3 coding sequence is TGTGCCAGTAGTACCCGGGACAGGGGGACTAATGAGCAGTTCTTC. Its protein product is CASSTRDRGTNEQFF.

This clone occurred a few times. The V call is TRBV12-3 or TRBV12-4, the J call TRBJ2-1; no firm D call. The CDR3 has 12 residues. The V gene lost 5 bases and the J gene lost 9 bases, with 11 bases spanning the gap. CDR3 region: CASSHHGGEQFF. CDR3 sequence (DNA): TGTGCCAGCAGTCACCACGGTGGTGAGCAGTTCTTC.

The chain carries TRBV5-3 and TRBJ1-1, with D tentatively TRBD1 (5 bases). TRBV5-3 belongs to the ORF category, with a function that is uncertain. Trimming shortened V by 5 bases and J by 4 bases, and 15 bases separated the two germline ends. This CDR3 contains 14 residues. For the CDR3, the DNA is TGTGCCAGAAGTTTTTTCCCGGGGGGCACTGAAGCTTTCTTT. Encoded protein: CARSFFPGGTEAFF.

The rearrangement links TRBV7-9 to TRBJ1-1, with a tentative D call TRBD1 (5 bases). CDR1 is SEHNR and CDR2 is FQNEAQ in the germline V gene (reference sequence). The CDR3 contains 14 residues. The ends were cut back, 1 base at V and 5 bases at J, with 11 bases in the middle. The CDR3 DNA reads TGTGCCAGCAGCTTAGAGGGGTATCCGACTGAAGCTTTCTTT. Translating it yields CASSLEGYPTEAFF.

The CDR3: CAISVSGTGTDTQYF. CDR3 sequence (DNA): TGTGCCATCAGTGTTTCCGGGACAGGCACAGATACGCAGTATTTT. V gene TRBV10-3 combines with J gene TRBJ2-3, with TRBD1 identical over 7 bases. Looked up from germline, CDR1 is ENHRY and CDR2 is SYGVKD. Germline trimming cut 4 bases from V and 1 base from J; bases unmatched to any gene: 5. CDR3 size: 15 residues.

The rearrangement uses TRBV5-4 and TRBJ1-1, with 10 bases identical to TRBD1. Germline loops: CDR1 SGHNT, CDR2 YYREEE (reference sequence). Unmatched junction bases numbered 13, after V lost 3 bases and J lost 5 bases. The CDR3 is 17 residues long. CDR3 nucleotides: TGTGCCAGCAGCTCCGGTCCCGGGACAGGGGCGGTAACTGAAGCTTTCTTT. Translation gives CASSSGPGTGAVTEAFF.

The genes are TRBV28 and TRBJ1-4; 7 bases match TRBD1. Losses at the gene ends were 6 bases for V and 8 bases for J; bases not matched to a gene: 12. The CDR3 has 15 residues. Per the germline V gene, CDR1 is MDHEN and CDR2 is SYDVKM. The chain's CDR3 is CASRPQGGRSEKLFF. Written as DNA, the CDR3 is TGTGCCAGCAGGCCCCAGGGGGGTAGGTCGGAAAAACTGTTTTTT.

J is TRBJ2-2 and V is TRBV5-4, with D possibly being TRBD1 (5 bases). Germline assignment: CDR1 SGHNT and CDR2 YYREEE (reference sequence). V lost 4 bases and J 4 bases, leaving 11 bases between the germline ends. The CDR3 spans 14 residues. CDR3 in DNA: TGTGCCAGCAGCCCAGGGTCAGGCACCGGGGAGCTGTTTTTT. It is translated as CASSPGSGTGELFF.